These 7 T cell receptor beta chains were all obtained from the same sample, sequenced in a study of blood T cell repertoires in COVID-19. The method was immunoSEQ multiplex PCR; TCRdb's version includes in-frame clones alone and lacks a portion of them. The table records over 300,000 clones, about 83% of them present only once. The sample taken for sequencing was peripheral blood. These receptors were collected from a woman in her fifties or sixties with acute or convalescent COVID-19.

The V gene is TRBV30, the J gene TRBJ1-2, with D unresolved. The germline CDR1 and CDR2 sequences are GTSNPN and SVGIG (reference sequence). V shed 0 bases and J shed 4 bases, with 9 bases lying between them. This CDR3 has 13 residues. The CDR3 DNA follows: TGTGCCTGGAGTGTATCGAACTTCTATGGCTACACCTTC. It translates to CAWSVSNFYGYTF.

This chain joins TRBV14 and TRBJ2-3, with TRBD1 matching 8 bases. This CDR3 spans 18 amino acids. The V gene's germline CDR1 is SGHDN and CDR2 FVKESK. J gave up 3 bases and V 6 bases, and 17 bases lay outside the gene matches. DNA for the CDR3: TGTGCCAGCAGTGTCCGGGACAGGTGGACTTTCGGTACAGATACGCAGTATTTT. Translating it yields CASSVRDRWTFGTDTQYF.

This clone was seen more than once but under ten times. The chain employs TRBV27 and TRBJ1-2, with D tentatively TRBD1 (6 bases). The V end was cut by 7 bases, the J end by 2 bases, with 17 bases between. This CDR3 contains 15 residues. Germline V gene data show CDR1 as MNHEY and CDR2 as SMNVEV (reference sequence). The CDR3 coding sequence is TGTGCCAGCATACCCCGGGGGGGGCCGAACTATGGCTACACCTTC. This codes for CASIPRGGPNYGYTF.

The V gene is TRBV6-5, the J gene TRBJ2-5; 8 bases are shared with TRBD2. With V trimmed by 11 bases and J by 2 bases, 1 base remained unmatched. The CDR3 consists of 11 residues. The germline CDR1 and CDR2 sequences are MNHEY and SVGAGI. This chain's CDR3 is CAGGRQETQYF. The CDR3 DNA sequence: TGTGCCGGCGGGAGGCAAGAGACCCAGTACTTC.

The chain recombines TRBV7-9 with TRBJ2-7; tentative D call: TRBD2 (6 bases). The V gene lost 5 bases and the J gene lost 4 bases, with 15 bases spanning the gap. The germline V gene encodes CDR1 SEHNR and CDR2 FQNEAQ (reference sequence). The CDR3 consists of 14 residues. The CDR3 DNA reads TGTGCCAGCAGCCCCAGGGACTGGCAATACGAGCAGTACTTC. Encoded protein: CASSPRDWQYEQYF.

J is TRBJ2-5 and V is TRBV19; D might be TRBD2 (5 bases). CDR3 length: 12 amino acids. The germline V and J ends were trimmed by 6 bases and 5 bases, with 10 bases remaining between them. Germline CDR1 and CDR2: LNHDA and SQIVND (reference sequence). In DNA form, the CDR3 reads TGTGCCAGTAGCCCAAGCGGCGAGACCCAGTACTTC. Translating it yields CASSPSGETQYF.

The chain uses TRBV27 and TRBJ1-6, with 8 nucleotides matching TRBD1. Trimming at V came to 5 bases and at J to 9 bases, leaving 15 bases not matched to a gene. The germline V gene has CDR1 MNHEY and CDR2 SMNVEV (reference sequence). This CDR3 is 17 amino acids long. The CDR3: CASSPHSLGQGASPLHF. The CDR3 DNA reads TGTGCCAGCAGTCCGCATTCGCTAGGACAGGGTGCTTCACCCCTCCACTTT.